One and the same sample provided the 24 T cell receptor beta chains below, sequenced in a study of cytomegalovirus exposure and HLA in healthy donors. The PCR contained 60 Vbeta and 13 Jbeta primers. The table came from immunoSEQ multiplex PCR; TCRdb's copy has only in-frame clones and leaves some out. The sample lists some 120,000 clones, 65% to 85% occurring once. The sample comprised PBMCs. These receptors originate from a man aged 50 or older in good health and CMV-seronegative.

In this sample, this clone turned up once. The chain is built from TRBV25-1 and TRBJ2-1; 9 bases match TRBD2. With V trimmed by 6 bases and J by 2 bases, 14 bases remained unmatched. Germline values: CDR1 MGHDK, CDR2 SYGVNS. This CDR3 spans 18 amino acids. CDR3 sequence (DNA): TGTGCCAGCAGGAATGGGAGGTCGCTAGCGGGACCCTACAATGAGCAGTTCTTC. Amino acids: CASRNGRSLAGPYNEQFF.

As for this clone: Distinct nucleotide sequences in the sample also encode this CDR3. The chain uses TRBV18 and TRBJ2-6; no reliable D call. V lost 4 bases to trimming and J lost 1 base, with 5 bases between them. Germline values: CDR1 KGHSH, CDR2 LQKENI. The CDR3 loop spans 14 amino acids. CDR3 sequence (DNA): TGTGCCAGCTCACGAGAATCTGGGGCCAACGTCCTGACTTTC. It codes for CASSRESGANVLTF.

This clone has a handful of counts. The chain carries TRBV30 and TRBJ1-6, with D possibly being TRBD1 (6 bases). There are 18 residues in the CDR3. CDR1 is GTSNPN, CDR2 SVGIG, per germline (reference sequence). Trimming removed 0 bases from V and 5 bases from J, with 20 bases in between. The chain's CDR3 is CAWSVATGDIWNNSPLHF. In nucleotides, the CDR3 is TGTGCCTGGAGTGTGGCGACAGGCGATATCTGGAATAATTCACCCCTCCACTTT.

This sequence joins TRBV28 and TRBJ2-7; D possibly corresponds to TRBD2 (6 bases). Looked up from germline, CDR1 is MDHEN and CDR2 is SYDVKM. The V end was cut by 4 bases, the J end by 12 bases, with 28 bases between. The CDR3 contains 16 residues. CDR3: CASSSHTRGTTDQLYF. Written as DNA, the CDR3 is TGTGCCAGCAGTTCTCACACCCGGGGGACGACGGACCAACTGTACTTC.

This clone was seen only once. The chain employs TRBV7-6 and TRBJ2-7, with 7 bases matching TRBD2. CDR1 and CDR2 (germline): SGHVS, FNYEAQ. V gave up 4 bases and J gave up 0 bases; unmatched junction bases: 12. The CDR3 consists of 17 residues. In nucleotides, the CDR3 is TGTGCCAGCAGCTCATTCGTAGGGCGGGGGAGCTCCTACGAGCAGTACTTC. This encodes CASSSFVGRGSSYEQYF.

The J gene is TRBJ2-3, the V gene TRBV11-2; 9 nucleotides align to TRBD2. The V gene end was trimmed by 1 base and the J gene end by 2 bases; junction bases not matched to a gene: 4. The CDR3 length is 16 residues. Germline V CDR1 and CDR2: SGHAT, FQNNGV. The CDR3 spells CASSLASGAITDTQYF. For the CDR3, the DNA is TGTGCCAGCAGCTTAGCTAGCGGGGCGATCACAGATACGCAGTATTTT.

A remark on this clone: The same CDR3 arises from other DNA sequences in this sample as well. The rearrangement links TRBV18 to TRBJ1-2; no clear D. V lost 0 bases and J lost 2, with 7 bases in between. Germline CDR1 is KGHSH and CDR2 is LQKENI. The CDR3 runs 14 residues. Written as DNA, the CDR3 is TGTGCCAGCTCACCACCCGGTGCCAACTATGGCTACACCTTC. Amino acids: CASSPPGANYGYTF.

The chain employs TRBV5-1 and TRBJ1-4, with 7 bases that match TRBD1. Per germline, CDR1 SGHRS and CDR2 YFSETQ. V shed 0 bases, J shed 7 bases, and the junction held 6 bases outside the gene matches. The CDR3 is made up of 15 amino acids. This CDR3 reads CASSLGQGVFEKLFF. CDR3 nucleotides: TGCGCCAGCAGCTTGGGGCAGGGGGTTTTTGAAAAACTGTTTTTT.

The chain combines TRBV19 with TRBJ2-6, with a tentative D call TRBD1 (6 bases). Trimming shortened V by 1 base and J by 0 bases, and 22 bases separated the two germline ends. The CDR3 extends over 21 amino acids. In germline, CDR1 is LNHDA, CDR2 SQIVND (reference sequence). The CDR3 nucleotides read TGTGCCAGTAGTATAGGGAAGGGTCACTCACAGGGCCACTCTGGGGCCAACGTCCTGACTTTC. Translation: CASSIGKGHSQGHSGANVLTF.

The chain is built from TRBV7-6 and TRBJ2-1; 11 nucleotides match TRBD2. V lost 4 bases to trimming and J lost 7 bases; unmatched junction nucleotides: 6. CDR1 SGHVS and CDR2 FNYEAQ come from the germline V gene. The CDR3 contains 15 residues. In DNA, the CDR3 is TGTGCCAGCAGCTACACTAGCGGGAGAGGTAATGAGCAGTTCTTC. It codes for CASSYTSGRGNEQFF.

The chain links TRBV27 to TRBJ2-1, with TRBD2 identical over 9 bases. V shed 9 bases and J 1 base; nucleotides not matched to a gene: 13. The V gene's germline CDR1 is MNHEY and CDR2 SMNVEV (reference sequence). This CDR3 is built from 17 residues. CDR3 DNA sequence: TGTGCCAGTAGCTCGAAGCGGGAGGTCCTTTCCTACAATGAGCAGTTCTTC. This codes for CASSSKREVLSYNEQFF.

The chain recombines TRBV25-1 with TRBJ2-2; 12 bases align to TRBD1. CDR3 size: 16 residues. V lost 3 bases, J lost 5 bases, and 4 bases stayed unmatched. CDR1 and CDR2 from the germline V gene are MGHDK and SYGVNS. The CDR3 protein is CASSDEGQGATGELFF. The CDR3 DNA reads TGTGCCAGCAGTGATGAGGGACAGGGGGCTACCGGGGAGCTGTTTTTT.

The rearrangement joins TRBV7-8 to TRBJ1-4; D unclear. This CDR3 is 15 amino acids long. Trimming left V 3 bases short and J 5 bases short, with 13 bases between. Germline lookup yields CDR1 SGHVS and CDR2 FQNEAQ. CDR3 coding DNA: TGTGCCAGCAGCTTTAGGGAGAAGGAGAATGAAAAACTGTTTTTT. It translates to CASSFREKENEKLFF.

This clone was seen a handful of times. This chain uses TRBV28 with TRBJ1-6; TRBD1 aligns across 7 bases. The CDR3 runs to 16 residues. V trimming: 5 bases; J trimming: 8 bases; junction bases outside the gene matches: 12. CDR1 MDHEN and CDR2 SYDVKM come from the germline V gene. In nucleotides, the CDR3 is TGTGCCAGCAGTCTGCGGACAGGCTTAGCTGATTCACCCCTCCACTTT. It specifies CASSLRTGLADSPLHF.

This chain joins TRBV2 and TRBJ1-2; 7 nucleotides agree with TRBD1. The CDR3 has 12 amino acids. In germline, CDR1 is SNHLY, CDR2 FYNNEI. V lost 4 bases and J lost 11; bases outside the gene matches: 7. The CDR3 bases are TGTGCCAGCAGTGCGGCAGGGGGTGGGTACACCTTC. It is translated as CASSAAGGGYTF.

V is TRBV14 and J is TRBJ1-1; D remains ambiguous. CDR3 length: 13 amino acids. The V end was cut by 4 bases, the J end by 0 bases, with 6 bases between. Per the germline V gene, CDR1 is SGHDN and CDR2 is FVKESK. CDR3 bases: TGTGCCAGCAGCCCCCGTATGAACACTGAAGCTTTCTTT. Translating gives CASSPRMNTEAFF.

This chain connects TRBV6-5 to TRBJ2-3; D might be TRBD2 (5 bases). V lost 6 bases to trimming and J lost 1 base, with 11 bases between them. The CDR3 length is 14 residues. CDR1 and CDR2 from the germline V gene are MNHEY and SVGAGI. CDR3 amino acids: CASSTQAGTDTQYF. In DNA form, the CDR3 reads TGTGCCAGCAGCACCCAAGCGGGCACAGATACGCAGTATTTT.

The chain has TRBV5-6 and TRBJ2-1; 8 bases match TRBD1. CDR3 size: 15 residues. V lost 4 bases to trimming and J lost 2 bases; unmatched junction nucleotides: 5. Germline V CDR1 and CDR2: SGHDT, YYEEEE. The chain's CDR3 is CASSEDRGAYNEQFF. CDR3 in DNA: TGTGCCAGCAGCGAAGACAGGGGCGCCTACAATGAGCAGTTCTTC.

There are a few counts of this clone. The CDR3 DNA follows: TGTGCCACCAGCAGAGATCTTCCGGGACTAGGTAGGTGGCAGTACTTC. It codes for CATSRDLPGLGRWQYF. The V call is TRBV15, the J call TRBJ2-7, with 8 bases lining up with TRBD2. CDR1 and CDR2 from the germline V gene are LNHNV and YYDKDF (reference sequence). This CDR3 region has 16 residues. The V segment lost 0 bases and the J segment 9 bases; nucleotides outside the gene matches: 13.

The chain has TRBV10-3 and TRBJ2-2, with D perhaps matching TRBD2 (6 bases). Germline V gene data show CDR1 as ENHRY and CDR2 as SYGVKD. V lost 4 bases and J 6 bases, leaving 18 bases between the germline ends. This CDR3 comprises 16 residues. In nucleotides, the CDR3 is TGTGCCATCAGTGTACAAGGGGAGGCAATTTCCGGGGAGCTGTTTTTT. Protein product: CAISVQGEAISGELFF.

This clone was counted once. The CDR3 sequence: CASRWASGRGDEQFF. For the CDR3, the DNA is TGTGCCAGCAGATGGGCTAGCGGGAGGGGCGATGAGCAGTTCTTC. The genes are TRBV11-1 and TRBJ2-1, with 12 bases fitting TRBD2. J gave up 8 bases and V 6 bases, and 8 bases lay outside the gene matches. CDR3 size: 15 residues. Germline-derived CDR1 and CDR2 are SGHAT and FQDESV (reference sequence).

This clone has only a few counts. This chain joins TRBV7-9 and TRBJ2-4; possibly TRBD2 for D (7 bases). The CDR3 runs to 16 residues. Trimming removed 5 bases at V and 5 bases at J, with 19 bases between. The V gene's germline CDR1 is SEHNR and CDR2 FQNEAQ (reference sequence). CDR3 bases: TGTGCCAGCAGCAGAAAGGGGGGGCGTAGCGAAAACATTCAGTACTTC. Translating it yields CASSRKGGRSENIQYF.

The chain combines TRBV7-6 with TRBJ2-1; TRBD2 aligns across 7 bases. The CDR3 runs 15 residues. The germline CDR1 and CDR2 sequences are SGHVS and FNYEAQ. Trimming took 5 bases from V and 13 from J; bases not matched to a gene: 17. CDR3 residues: CASSQGGFLKEGQFF. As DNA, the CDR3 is TGTGCCAGCAGCCAGGGAGGGTTTCTCAAGGAAGGCCAGTTCTTC. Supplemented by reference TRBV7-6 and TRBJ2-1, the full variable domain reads GAGVSQSPRYKVTKRGQDVALRCDPISGHVSLYWYRQALGQGPEFLTYFNYEAQQDKSGLPNDRFSAERPEGSISTLTIQRTEQRDSAMYRCASSQGGFLKEGQFFGPGTRLTVL.

CDR3 bases: TGTGCCAGCCAAGTCGGGGGCACCGGGGAGCTGTTTTTT. Translated: CASQVGGTGELFF. The chain joins TRBV2 to TRBJ2-2, with D perhaps matching TRBD2 (6 bases). Germline V CDR1 and CDR2: SNHLY, FYNNEI. Trimming removed 8 bases from V and 4 bases from J, with 11 bases in between. CDR3 length equals 13 residues.